A single sample gave rise to the 12 T cell receptor beta chains below, sequenced in a study of Ad26.COV2.S vaccination and SARS-CoV-2 variants. The repertoire was sequenced with immunoSEQ multiplex PCR; TCRdb's copy has only in-frame clones and lacks some. The repertoire has about 390,000 clones, approximately 91% of them found once; the top ten carry 3.5%. Stated treatment: about 20 received Ad26.COV2.S at low or high dose, single or two shots; about 5 received placebo; per-sample allocation not given. Vaccine and placebo recipients were sampled on day 63 after the first injection. Sequenced here: peripheral blood, sampled in a trial of Ad26.COV2.S vaccine versus placebo. These receptors were taken from a person aged 18 to 59 who received the Ad26.COV2.S COVID-19 vaccine or a placebo.

The CDR3, as DNA: TGTGCCAGCAGCCCCGAGGGGGGAGGAGAGACCCAGTACTTC. Translating it yields CASSPEGGGETQYF. The rearrangement joins TRBV9 to TRBJ2-5; perhaps D is TRBD1 or TRBD2 (6 bases each). The CDR3 totals 14 residues. Looked up from germline, CDR1 is SGDLS and CDR2 is YYNGEE. V was cut by 4 bases and J by 4 bases, with 14 bases left in between.

This chain links TRBV15 with TRBJ2-1; 9 bases line up with TRBD1. Trimming took 10 bases from V and 7 from J; bases not matched to a gene: 14. The CDR3 has 15 residues. The germline CDR1 and CDR2 sequences are LNHNV and YYDKDF (reference sequence). The CDR3 loop is CAIGRKQGAGNEQFF. CDR3 nucleotides: TGTGCCATCGGACGGAAACAGGGGGCAGGTAATGAGCAGTTCTTC. Full variable domain (rest looked up from reference TRBV15 and TRBJ2-1): DAMVIQNPRYQVTQFGKPVTLSCSQTLNHNVMYWYQQKSSQAPKLLFHYYDKDFNNEADTPDNFQSRRPNTSFCFLDIRSPGLGDTAMYLCAIGRKQGAGNEQFFGPGTRLTVL.

The rearrangement joins TRBV7-9 to TRBJ2-2; D not resolved. The germline V gene encodes CDR1 SEHNR and CDR2 FQNEAQ (reference sequence). Trimming stripped 5 bases from V and 8 bases from J, with 9 bases between. The CDR3 loop spans 12 amino acids. CDR3 coding DNA: TGTGCCAGCAGCCACGAAACGGGGGAGCTGTTTTTT. Protein: CASSHETGELFF.

V is TRBV3-1 (or the pseudogene TRBV3-2) and J is TRBJ2-1; 14 nucleotides agree with TRBD2. Germline V gene data show CDR1 as LGHDT and CDR2 as YNNKEL (reference sequence). The junction had 4 bases not matched to a gene; V was cut back by 6 bases and J by 9 bases. The CDR3 has 14 amino acids. CDR3 region: CASRGLAGGSEQFF. Written as DNA, the CDR3 is TGTGCCAGCAGAGGACTAGCGGGGGGAAGTGAGCAGTTCTTC.

The chain carries TRBV6-4 and TRBJ2-1; D is ambiguous. The V and J ends lost 5 bases and 4 bases respectively, with 9 bases between them. CDR1 is MRHNA and CDR2 is SNTAGT in the germline V gene. The CDR3 has 13 amino acids. The CDR3 loop reads CASSTEDYNEQFF. The CDR3 bases are TGTGCCAGCAGTACAGAGGATTACAATGAGCAGTTCTTC.

The rearrangement joins TRBV7-9 to TRBJ1-2; D uncertain. V lost 5 bases to trimming and J lost 4 bases, with 11 bases between them. The V gene's germline CDR1 is SEHNR and CDR2 FQNEAQ (reference sequence). This CDR3 has 13 residues. CDR3 sequence: CASSPLPVYGYTF. As DNA, the CDR3 is TGTGCCAGCAGCCCACTGCCGGTCTATGGCTACACCTTC. The variable domain in full, with the rest retrieved from reference TRBV7-9 and TRBJ1-2, is DTGVSQNPRHKITKRGQNVTFRCDPISEHNRLYWYRQTLGQGPEFLTYFQNEAQLEKSRLLSDRFSAERPKGSFSTLEIQRTEQGDSAMYLCASSPLPVYGYTFGSGTRLTVV.

As to this clone: At one end, the junction sequence differs from germline, possibly due to a read error. V usage is TRBV7-2 and J usage is TRBJ2-7, with D perhaps assigned TRBD1 or TRBD2 (5 bases each). The CDR3 loop spans 14 amino acids. CDR1 and CDR2 (germline): SGHTA, FQGNSA. The CDR3 DNA reads TGTGCCAGTAGCTTAGGGGCCGGGACGGGCGAGCAGTACTTC. It specifies CASSLGAGTGEQYF. Full variable domain (remainder filled in from reference TRBV7-2 and TRBJ2-7): GAGVSQSPSNKVTEKGKDVELRCDPISGHTALYWYRQSLGQGLEFLIYFQGNSAPDKSGLPSDRFSAERTGGSVSTLTIQRTQQEDSAVYLCASSLGAGTGEQYFGPGTRLTVT.

The chain combines TRBV13 with TRBJ1-1; perhaps TRBD1 as D (6 bases). Germline V gene data show CDR1 as PRHDT and CDR2 as FYEKMQ (reference sequence). With 0 bases removed from V and 0 bases from J, the gap between germline ends came to 17 bases. The CDR3 is 18 residues long. The CDR3 DNA reads TGTGCCAGCAGCTTAGGGACTGAGGGGGAGGGTATGAACACTGAAGCTTTCTTT. Translating gives CASSLGTEGEGMNTEAFF.

V gene TRBV9 combines with J gene TRBJ2-2; D is perhaps TRBD1 or TRBD2 (6 bases each). The V gene lost 1 base and the J gene lost 7 bases, with 11 bases spanning the gap. The CDR3 length is 14 residues. CDR1 is SGDLS and CDR2 is YYNGEE in the germline V gene. In DNA form, the CDR3 reads TGTGCCAGCAGCGTAAAGGGGGGTCGCGGGGAGCTGTTTTTT. It yields the protein CASSVKGGRGELFF.

This chain connects TRBV11-2 to TRBJ1-3, with a weak D call TRBD1 (5 bases). This CDR3 has 15 amino acids. Looked up from germline, CDR1 is SGHAT and CDR2 is FQNNGV. The V and J ends lost 5 bases and 0 bases respectively, with 11 bases between them. CDR3 nucleotides: TGTGCCAGCAGCCACGACAGCATCTCTGGAAACACCATATATTTT. Translating it yields CASSHDSISGNTIYF.

Concerning this clone: This specimen includes other DNA sequences encoding the same CDR3. This chain uses TRBV7-2 with TRBJ2-1, with 8 bases that match TRBD2. From germline, CDR1 is SGHTA and CDR2 FQGNSA. V was clipped by 6 bases and J by 3 bases; unmatched bases: 7. This CDR3 comprises 15 residues. The CDR3 loop is CASSLSGGDYNEQFF. CDR3 nucleotides: TGTGCCAGCAGTCTAAGCGGGGGAGACTACAATGAGCAGTTCTTC. Drawing the rest from reference TRBV7-2 and TRBJ2-1, the complete variable domain is GAGVSQSPSNKVTEKGKDVELRCDPISGHTALYWYRQSLGQGLEFLIYFQGNSAPDKSGLPSDRFSAERTGGSVSTLTIQRTQQEDSAVYLCASSLSGGDYNEQFFGPGTRLTVL.

The gene calls are TRBV11-2 and TRBJ1-1; no clear D. The length of the CDR3 is 15 residues. The V gene lost 7 bases and the J gene lost 5 bases, with 20 bases spanning the gap. The germline gives CDR1 SGHAT, CDR2 FQNNGV. CDR3 sequence reads: CASNPPWRSGTEAFF. The CDR3, as DNA: TGTGCCAGCAACCCGCCGTGGAGGTCTGGAACTGAAGCTTTCTTT.